Shown below are 27 T cell receptor beta chains from a single sample sequenced in a study of T cell responses to AZD1222 COVID-19 vaccine. Sequencing used immunoSEQ multiplex PCR; TCRdb keeps in-frame clones, though not all of them. The table has roughly 140,000 clones, 80% to 85% seen once; the top ten hold about 4%. The source was peripheral blood, collected on day 0 of MenACWY control vaccination. The receptors originated from an adult in good health.

The J gene is TRBJ1-1, the V gene TRBV28, with 7 bases matching TRBD1. This CDR3 is built from 12 residues. Germline CDR1 reads MDHEN; CDR2 reads SYDVKM. V was clipped by 6 bases and J by 8 bases; unmatched bases: 6. CDR3 protein: CASRTGTVEAFF. The CDR3, as DNA: TGTGCCAGCAGGACAGGGACGGTGGAAGCTTTCTTT. The variable domain in full, completed from reference TRBV28 and TRBJ1-1, reads DVKVTQSSRYLVKRTGEKVFLECVQDMDHENMFWYRQDPGLGLRLIYFSYDVKMKEKGDIPEGYSVSREKKERFSLILESASTNQTSMYLCASRTGTVEAFFGQGTRLTVV.

The CDR3 DNA is TGTGCCAGCAGTGAAGGGGATTCGGGCGAGCAGTACTTC. Translation: CASSEGDSGEQYF. The genes are TRBV6-1 and TRBJ2-7; D ambiguous. Trimming stripped 1 base from V and 6 bases from J, with 10 bases between. Germline CDR1 reads MNHNS; CDR2 reads SASEGT. The CDR3 consists of 13 residues.

The table lists this clone with a few counts. This sequence joins TRBV6-4 and TRBJ2-1; 12 bases fit TRBD2. In germline, CDR1 is MRHNA, CDR2 SNTAGT. This CDR3 contains 16 residues. V shed 0 bases and J 8 bases; nucleotides not matched to a gene: 5. CDR3 in DNA: TGTGCCAGCAGTGACTCACTAGCGGGGGGCCCGGATGAGCAGTTCTTC. Encoded protein: CASSDSLAGGPDEQFF.

This sequence joins TRBV5-1 and TRBJ1-3; D uncertain. Germline V gene lookup returns CDR1 SGHRS and CDR2 YFSETQ. The CDR3 sequence is 16 residues long. V was clipped by 3 bases and J by 3 bases, with 16 bases between them. The CDR3 loop reads CASSYASNPGGNTIYF. The CDR3 nucleotides are TGCGCCAGCAGCTACGCCTCCAACCCGGGTGGAAACACCATATATTTT.

The V and J genes are TRBV18 and TRBJ2-1; D is unclear. Trimming took 2 bases from V and 6 from J, leaving 8 bases between them. CDR1 is KGHSH, CDR2 LQKENI, per germline. The CDR3 is 13 residues long. The CDR3 DNA sequence: TGTGCCAGCTCACCAGGCAGGTGCAATGAGCAGTTCTTC. It encodes CASSPGRCNEQFF.

The rearrangement uses TRBV19 and TRBJ2-2; tentatively, D is TRBD1 or TRBD2 (5 bases each). Germline-derived CDR1 and CDR2 are LNHDA and SQIVND (reference sequence). This CDR3 region has 15 residues. Trimming shortened V by 3 bases and J by 3 bases, and 11 bases separated the two germline ends. The CDR3 loop is CASSIGGSYTGELFF. In DNA form, the CDR3 reads TGTGCCAGTAGTATTGGGGGATCTTACACCGGGGAGCTGTTTTTT.

The chain has TRBV10-1 and TRBJ2-2; TRBD2 agrees at 8 bases. J gave up 4 bases and V 2 bases, and 3 bases lay outside the gene matches. Germline CDR1 and CDR2: WNHNN and SYGVQD (reference sequence). The CDR3 has 15 residues. The CDR3 loop is CASSETGGGTGELFF. The CDR3 DNA reads as TGCGCCAGCAGTGAGACCGGGGGGGGCACCGGGGAGCTGTTTTTT.

This clone turned up a few times. This chain links TRBV5-1 with TRBJ2-5, with 8 positions matching TRBD1. The CDR3 runs to 16 residues. Per germline, CDR1 SGHRS and CDR2 YFSETQ. After removal of 3 bases from V and 5 bases from J, the junction contained 12 bases not matched to a gene. The CDR3 sequence is CASSSTGQGGWETQYF. CDR3 nucleotide sequence: TGCGCCAGCAGCTCGACAGGACAGGGAGGTTGGGAGACCCAGTACTTC. Full variable domain (outside the CDR3, taken from reference TRBV5-1 and TRBJ2-5): KAGVTQTPRYLIKTRGQQVTLSCSPISGHRSVSWYQQTPGQGLQFLFEYFSETQRNKGNFPGRFSGRQFSNSRSEMNVSTLELGDSALYLCASSSTGQGGWETQYFGPGTRLLVL.

This clone has only one observation. The chain is built from TRBV7-9 and TRBJ2-1; D is uncertain. Looked up from germline, CDR1 is SEHNR and CDR2 is FQNEAQ (reference sequence). This CDR3 has 14 amino acids. V was clipped by 5 bases and J by 5 bases, with 13 bases between them. The CDR3, as DNA: TGTGCCAGCAGCCCCACTCCCGTACACAATGAGCAGTTCTTC. Translation: CASSPTPVHNEQFF.

The V call is TRBV3-1 (or the pseudogene TRBV3-2), the J call TRBJ1-1; a weak D match, TRBD1 (6 bases). Germline V gene lookup returns CDR1 LGHDT and CDR2 YNNKEL (reference sequence). Trimming stripped 6 bases from V and 6 bases from J, with 17 bases between. This CDR3 has 14 amino acids. CDR3 in amino acids: CASRGYREAAEAFF. The CDR3 nucleotides are TGTGCCAGCAGGGGGTACAGGGAAGCGGCTGAAGCTTTCTTT.

As for this clone: The sample contains more than one DNA sequence encoding this CDR3. V usage is TRBV19 and J usage is TRBJ1-5; 11 nucleotides line up with TRBD1. J was trimmed by 7 bases and V by 2 bases; bases with no gene match: 1. This CDR3 is built from 14 residues. Germline-derived CDR1 and CDR2 are LNHDA and SQIVND (reference sequence). As DNA, the CDR3 is TGTGCCAGTAGTATACGGGACAGGGGGCAGCCCCAGCATTTT. As protein: CASSIRDRGQPQHF.

The chain combines TRBV4-1 with TRBJ1-5; D is undetermined. In germline, CDR1 is MGHRA, CDR2 YSYEKL. Trimming stripped 1 base from V and 3 bases from J, with 10 bases between. This CDR3 has 15 amino acids. CDR3 protein: CASSQAGGFNQPQHF. The CDR3 DNA reads as TGCGCCAGCAGCCAAGCGGGCGGATTCAATCAGCCCCAGCATTTT.

The chain links TRBV19 to TRBJ1-1; D call uncertain. Trimming removed 0 bases from V and 11 bases from J, with 13 bases in between. The CDR3 contains 13 residues. Germline V gives CDR1 LNHDA, CDR2 SQIVND (reference sequence). The CDR3 region has the DNA TGTGCCAGTAGTATAGATGCGAACTTTGACGCTTTCTTT. Its translation is CASSIDANFDAFF.

The chain links TRBV18 to TRBJ1-1, with a tentative D call TRBD1 (5 bases). Trimming left V 3 bases short and J 0 bases short, with 11 bases between. CDR3 length: 15 amino acids. Germline values: CDR1 KGHSH, CDR2 LQKENI. The CDR3 DNA follows: TGTGCCAGCTCACCCGGGGGGGGACTGAACACTGAAGCTTTCTTT. This codes for CASSPGGGLNTEAFF.

V gene TRBV5-1 combines with J gene TRBJ2-5, with TRBD2 matching over 9 bases. CDR3 length: 16 amino acids. V lost 0 bases, J lost 0 bases, and 3 bases stayed unmatched. Germline CDR1 is SGHRS and CDR2 is YFSETQ. CDR3 nucleotide sequence: TGCGCCAGCAGCTTGGTGGCGGGGGGGTACCAAGAGACCCAGTACTTC. It specifies CASSLVAGGYQETQYF. The whole variable domain, filled in from reference TRBV5-1 and TRBJ2-5, reads KAGVTQTPRYLIKTRGQQVTLSCSPISGHRSVSWYQQTPGQGLQFLFEYFSETQRNKGNFPGRFSGRQFSNSRSEMNVSTLELGDSALYLCASSLVAGGYQETQYFGPGTRLLVL.

Only one count was recorded for this clone. A much larger clone differs by one base, so this may be a read error. The chain joins TRBV11-2 to TRBJ2-2, with D tentatively TRBD1 or TRBD2 (5 bases each). The CDR3 loop spans 13 amino acids. CDR1 is SGHAT, CDR2 FQNNGV, per germline. The ends were cut back, 0 bases at V and 6 bases at J, with 5 bases in the middle. The CDR3, as DNA: TGTGCCAGCAGCTTAGAGGGGGCCGGGGAGCTGTTTTTT. Protein sequence: CASSLEGAGELFF.

This chain links TRBV7-2 with TRBJ1-2; D call uncertain. Germline values: CDR1 SGHTA, CDR2 FQGNSA. The CDR3 runs to 13 residues. With 1 base removed from V and 2 bases from J, the gap between germline ends came to 5 bases. CDR3 sequence reads: CASSLDTNYGYTF. As DNA, the CDR3 is TGTGCCAGCAGCTTAGACACGAACTATGGCTACACCTTC.

This chain uses TRBV18 with TRBJ2-2; no clear D. V was shortened by 3 bases and J by 4 bases, with 12 bases between the two germline ends. Germline V CDR1 and CDR2: KGHSH, LQKENI. This CDR3 has 15 amino acids. CDR3 region: CASSPRRGGTGELFF. The CDR3 DNA is TGTGCCAGCTCACCCCGCAGAGGTGGCACCGGGGAGCTGTTTTTT.

The V and J genes are TRBV27 and TRBJ2-1; the match to TRBD1 covers 12 bases. The CDR3 has 16 residues. Unmatched junction bases numbered 8, after V lost 5 bases and J lost 6 bases. Germline CDR1 is MNHEY and CDR2 is SMNVEV (reference sequence). The CDR3 DNA follows: TGTGCCAGCAGTCTTCCCGGGACAGGGGGCATCAATGAGCAGTTCTTC. Its protein product is CASSLPGTGGINEQFF.

The chain couples TRBV20-1 to TRBJ1-1; D remains ambiguous. The germline gives CDR1 DFQATT, CDR2 SNEGSKA (reference sequence). The CDR3 length is 13 residues. V lost 3 bases and J lost 6, with 14 bases in between. The CDR3 nucleotides are TGCAGTGCTAGTGAAGGGTTAGGGCCTGAAGCTTTCTTT. Protein: CSASEGLGPEAFF.

This clone was seen a handful of times. The chain combines TRBV2 with TRBJ1-1; weak D call: TRBD1 (5 bases). CDR3 length: 15 residues. Trimming cost V 5 bases and J 0 bases, with 13 bases left between them. Germline CDR1 is SNHLY and CDR2 is FYNNEI. CDR3: CASSLGQTMNTEAFF. The DNA of the CDR3 is TGTGCCAGCAGTTTGGGGCAGACCATGAACACTGAAGCTTTCTTT.

The CDR3 nucleotides read TGTGCCAGCAGTAAGACAGGGGGAGGAAACACCATATATTTT. Translating gives CASSKTGGGNTIYF. The gene calls are TRBV6-6 and TRBJ1-3; 9 bases fit TRBD1. This CDR3 contains 14 residues. The trim removed 5 bases at V and 4 bases at J, leaving 3 bases unmatched. Germline V gives CDR1 MNHNY, CDR2 SVGAGI (reference sequence).

The chain combines TRBV7-9 with TRBJ2-4; D call uncertain. The V end lost 1 base, the J end lost 0 bases, and 13 bases lay between the germline ends. The CDR3 is 17 residues long. Germline V gene data show CDR1 as SEHNR and CDR2 as FQNEAQ (reference sequence). The CDR3 sequence is CASSLGMGGLAKNIQYF. The CDR3 nucleotides read TGTGCCAGCAGCTTAGGCATGGGTGGGCTAGCCAAAAACATTCAGTACTTC.

The V and J genes are TRBV5-1 and TRBJ1-2, with D unresolved. This CDR3 contains 13 residues. Germline-derived CDR1 and CDR2 are SGHRS and YFSETQ. Trimming cost V 3 bases and J 4 bases, with 10 bases left between them. Written as DNA, the CDR3 is TGCGCCAGCAGCTCGGACGGTTTCTATGGCTACACCTTC. This encodes CASSSDGFYGYTF.

This sequence joins TRBV28 and TRBJ2-3; unclear D gene. With 3 bases removed from V and 4 bases from J, the gap between germline ends came to 5 bases. Germline V gene data show CDR1 as MDHEN and CDR2 as SYDVKM. This CDR3 is 12 amino acids long. Here the CDR3 reads CASSFPADTQYF. CDR3 in DNA: TGTGCCAGCAGTTTCCCAGCAGATACGCAGTATTTT.

The rearrangement uses TRBV11-2 and TRBJ2-6; D might be TRBD1 or TRBD2, each matching 6 bases. CDR1 and CDR2 (germline): SGHAT, FQNNGV. V lost 4 bases and J lost 2, with 12 bases in between. This CDR3 has 16 residues. CDR3 sequence: CASSSIRGAGANVLTF. The CDR3 bases are TGTGCCAGCAGCTCTATTAGGGGGGCTGGGGCCAACGTCCTGACTTTC.

The V gene is TRBV6-5, the J gene TRBJ2-7; 10 bases are a match to TRBD2. CDR1 and CDR2 from the germline V gene are MNHEY and SVGAGI. Trimming at V came to 2 bases and at J to 3 bases, leaving 4 bases not matched to a gene. The CDR3 covers 15 residues. CDR3 loop: CASSYASGGFYEQYV. The CDR3 DNA is TGTGCCAGCAGTTACGCTAGCGGGGGCTTCTACGAGCAGTACGTC.